The entry below describes one TCR beta chain. The CDR3 has 16 amino acids. Germline V gives CDR1 SEHNR, CDR2 FQNEAQ (reference sequence). Trimming took 5 bases from V and 2 from J; bases not matched to a gene: 10. These data originate in a study of T cell changes during pregnancy in multiple sclerosis. The table came from immunoSEQ multiplex PCR; TCRdb's copy has only in-frame clones and leaves some out. The data hold tens of thousands of clones, with 90% to 95% observed a single time. The starting material was CD8+ T cells from peripheral blood mononuclear cells, obtained in the first trimester of pregnancy. The TCR originated in a female donor with multiple sclerosis, enrolled in a pregnancy study. The chain employs TRBV7-9 and TRBJ2-7; 9 nucleotides agree with TRBD2. CDR3 protein: CASSPQGREGAYEQYF. DNA of the CDR3: TGTGCCAGCAGCCCGCAGGGGCGGGAGGGTGCCTACGAGCAGTACTTC.